This TCR beta chain was obtained from a study of patients and donors after allogeneic stem cell transplantation. One entry per CDR3 protein results from TCRdb running MiXCR on the RT-PCR reads. Seen here are about 960,000 distinct CDR3 sequences, approximately 18% observed once, and the top ten hold 5% to 6.5%. Trimming removed 4 bases from V and 0 bases from J, with 15 bases in between. The CDR3 length is 17 residues. Germline CDR1 MNHEY, CDR2 SVGEGT. This clonotype was counted a few times. This sequence was found in a human donor who was either an allogeneic HSCT recipient or a stem cell or donor lymphocyte infusion donor (not recorded which). It is not recorded whose cells these are; they may come from a transplant donor. The sequenced sample consisted of blood, either unsorted or a sorted T cell fraction (not recorded which). The gene calls are TRBV6-2 or TRBV6-3 and TRBJ2-2; D gene uncertain. Here the CDR3 reads CASSSWAELPNTGELFF. The CDR3 DNA follows: TGTGCCAGCAGTTCTTGGGCAGAACTCCCGAACACCGGGGAGCTGTTTTTT.